In this sample, the clone carrying this TCR beta chain turned up a few times. The antigen remains unidentified. V dropped 0 bases and J dropped 3; count of bases not matched to a gene: 8. The CDR3 has 17 residues. Germline V lookup: CDR1 SGHDT, CDR2 YYEEEE. Semi-nested PCR with Nested Universal Primer A followed constant-region reverse priming of full-length variable regions. TCRdb reprocessed the 5' RACE reads with MiXCR, giving one entry per CDR3 protein. The table records fewer than 65,000 distinct CDR3 sequences, just under 30% of them present only once. Findings and limits, study-wide: The larger-cohort validation was restricted to a single TCR beta V-J rearrangement rather than whole repertoires.

Naive CD4+ cells had CD25+ Tregs removed. Sequencing was done on a sample of tumor-infiltrating naive CD4+ T cells sorted from the breast tumor. This sample's subset: naive CD4+ T cells, CD4+CD45RA+CD25-. This receptor was identified in a female donor with breast cancer. V and J are TRBV5-6 and TRBJ2-1; 8 nucleotides match TRBD2. In nucleotides, the CDR3 is TGTGCCAGCAGCTTGGTGGTAGGCGGGGGGAGCTACAATGAGCAGTTCTTC. Translation gives CASSLVVGGGSYNEQFF.